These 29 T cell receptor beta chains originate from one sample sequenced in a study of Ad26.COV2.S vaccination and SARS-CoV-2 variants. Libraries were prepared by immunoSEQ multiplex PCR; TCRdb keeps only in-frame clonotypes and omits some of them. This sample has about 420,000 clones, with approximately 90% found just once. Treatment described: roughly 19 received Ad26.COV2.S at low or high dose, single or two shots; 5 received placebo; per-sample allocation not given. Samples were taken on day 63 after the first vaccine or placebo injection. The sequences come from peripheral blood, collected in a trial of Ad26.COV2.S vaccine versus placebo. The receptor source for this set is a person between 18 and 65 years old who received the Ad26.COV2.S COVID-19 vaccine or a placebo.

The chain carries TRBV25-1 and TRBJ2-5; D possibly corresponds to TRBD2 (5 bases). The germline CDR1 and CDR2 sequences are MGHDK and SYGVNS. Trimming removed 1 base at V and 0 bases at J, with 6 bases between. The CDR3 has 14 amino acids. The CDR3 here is CASSEWGDQETQYF. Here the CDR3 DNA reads TGTGCCAGCAGTGAATGGGGAGACCAAGAGACCCAGTACTTC. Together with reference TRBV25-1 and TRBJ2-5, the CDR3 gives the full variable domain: EADIYQTPRYLVIGTGKKITLECSQTMGHDKMYWYQQDPGMELHLIHYSYGVNSTEKGDLSSESTVSRIRTEHFPLTLESARPSHTSQYLCASSEWGDQETQYFGPGTRLLVL.

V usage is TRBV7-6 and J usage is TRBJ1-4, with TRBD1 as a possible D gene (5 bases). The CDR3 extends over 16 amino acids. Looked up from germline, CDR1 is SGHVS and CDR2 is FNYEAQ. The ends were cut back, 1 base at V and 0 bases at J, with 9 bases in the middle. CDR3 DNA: TGTGCCAGCAGCTTAGGGTTGACAGCAACTAATGAAAAACTGTTTTTT. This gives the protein CASSLGLTATNEKLFF.

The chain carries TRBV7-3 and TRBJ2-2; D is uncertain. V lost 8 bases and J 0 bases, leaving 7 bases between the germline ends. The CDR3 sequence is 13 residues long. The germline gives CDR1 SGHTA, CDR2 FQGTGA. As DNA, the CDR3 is TGTGCCAGCTCCAACGCGAACACCGGGGAGCTGTTTTTT. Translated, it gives CASSNANTGELFF.

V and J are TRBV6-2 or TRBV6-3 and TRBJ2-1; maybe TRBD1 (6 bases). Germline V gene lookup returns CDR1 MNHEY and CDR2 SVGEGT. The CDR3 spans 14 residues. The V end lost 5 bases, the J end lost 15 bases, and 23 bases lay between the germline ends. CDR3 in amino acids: CASSTRQLNRDPFF. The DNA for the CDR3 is TGTGCCAGCAGTACACGCCAGCTGAACAGGGATCCGTTCTTC.

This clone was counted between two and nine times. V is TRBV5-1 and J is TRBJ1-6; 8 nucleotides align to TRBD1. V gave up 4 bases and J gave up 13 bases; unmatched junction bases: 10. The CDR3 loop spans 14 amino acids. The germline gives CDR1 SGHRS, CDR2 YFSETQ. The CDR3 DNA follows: TGCGCCAGCAGCGCAGGACAGGGCCTTAACCCCCTCCACTTT. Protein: CASSAGQGLNPLHF.

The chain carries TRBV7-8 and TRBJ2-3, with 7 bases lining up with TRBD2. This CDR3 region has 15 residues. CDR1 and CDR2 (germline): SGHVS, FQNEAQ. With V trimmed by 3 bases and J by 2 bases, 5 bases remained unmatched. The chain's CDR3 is CASSFSGRDTDTQYF. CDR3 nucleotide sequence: TGTGCCAGCAGCTTTTCAGGGAGGGACACAGATACGCAGTATTTT.

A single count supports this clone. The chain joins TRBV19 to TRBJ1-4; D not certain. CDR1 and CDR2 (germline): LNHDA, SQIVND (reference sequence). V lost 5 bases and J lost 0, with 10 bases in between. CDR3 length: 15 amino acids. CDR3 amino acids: CASSAYMTTNEKLFF. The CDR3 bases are TGTGCCAGTAGTGCCTACATGACAACTAATGAAAAACTGTTTTTT. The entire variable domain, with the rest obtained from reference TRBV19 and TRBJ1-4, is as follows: DGGITQSPKYLFRKEGQNVTLSCEQNLNHDAMYWYRQDPGQGLRLIYYSQIVNDFQKGDIAEGYSVSREKKESFPLTVTSAQKNPTAFYLCASSAYMTTNEKLFFGSGTQLSVL.

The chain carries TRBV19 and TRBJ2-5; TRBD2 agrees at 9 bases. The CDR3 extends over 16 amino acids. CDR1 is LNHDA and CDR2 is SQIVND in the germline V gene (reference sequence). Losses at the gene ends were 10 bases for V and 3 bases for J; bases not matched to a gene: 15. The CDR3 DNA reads TGTGCCACTCATGGGGCGCTAGCGGGGCGGAAAGAGACCCAGTACTTC. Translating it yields CATHGALAGRKETQYF.

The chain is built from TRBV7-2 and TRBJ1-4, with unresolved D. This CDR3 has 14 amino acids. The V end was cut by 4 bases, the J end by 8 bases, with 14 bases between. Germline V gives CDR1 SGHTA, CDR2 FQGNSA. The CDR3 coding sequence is TGTGCCAGCAGCTCCCAGAGCCTAGGAGAAAAACTGTTTTTT. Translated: CASSSQSLGEKLFF.

The CDR3 loop is CASSRSANVLTF. DNA for the CDR3: TGTGCCAGCAGTCGAAGCGCCAACGTCCTGACTTTC. The gene calls are TRBV12-3 or TRBV12-4 and TRBJ2-6; no firm D call. V was cut by 5 bases and J by 7 bases, with 6 bases left in between. The CDR3 has 12 amino acids.

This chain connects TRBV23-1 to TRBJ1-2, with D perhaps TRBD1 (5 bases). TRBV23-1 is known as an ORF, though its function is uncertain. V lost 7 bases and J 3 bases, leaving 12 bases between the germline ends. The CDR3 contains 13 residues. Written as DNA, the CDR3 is TGCGCCAGCATCCCGGGACGTTACTATGGCTACACCTTC. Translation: CASIPGRYYGYTF.

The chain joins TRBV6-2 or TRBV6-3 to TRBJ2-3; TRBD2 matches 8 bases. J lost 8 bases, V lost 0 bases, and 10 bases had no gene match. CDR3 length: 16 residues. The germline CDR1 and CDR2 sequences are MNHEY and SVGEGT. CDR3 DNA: TGTGCCAGCAGTTACTCGCAGCGGGGGACCCGGGGTACGCAGTATTTT. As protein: CASSYSQRGTRGTQYF.

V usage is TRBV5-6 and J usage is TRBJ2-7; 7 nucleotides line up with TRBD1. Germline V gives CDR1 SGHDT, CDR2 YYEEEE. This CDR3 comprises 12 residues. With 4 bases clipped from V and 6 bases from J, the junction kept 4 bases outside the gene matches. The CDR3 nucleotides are TGTGCCAGCAGCACAGGGGATGGCGAGCAGTACTTC. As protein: CASSTGDGEQYF.

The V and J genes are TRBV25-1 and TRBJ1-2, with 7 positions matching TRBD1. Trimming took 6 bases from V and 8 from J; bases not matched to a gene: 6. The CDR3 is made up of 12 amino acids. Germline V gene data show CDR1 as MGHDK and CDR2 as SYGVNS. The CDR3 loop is CASSLTGEGYTF. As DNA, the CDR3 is TGTGCCAGCAGCCTCACAGGGGAGGGCTACACCTTC.

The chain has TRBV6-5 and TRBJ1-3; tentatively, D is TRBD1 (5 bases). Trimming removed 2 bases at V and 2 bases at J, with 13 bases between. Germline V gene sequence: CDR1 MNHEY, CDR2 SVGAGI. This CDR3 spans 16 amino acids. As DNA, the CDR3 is TGTGCCAGCAGTTACGGACACCCCGAGGCTGGAAACACCATATATTTT. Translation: CASSYGHPEAGNTIYF.

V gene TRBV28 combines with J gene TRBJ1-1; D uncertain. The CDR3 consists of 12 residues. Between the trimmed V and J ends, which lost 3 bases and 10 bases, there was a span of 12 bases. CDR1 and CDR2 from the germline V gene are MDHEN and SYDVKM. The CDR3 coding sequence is TGTGCCAGCAGTTTTGCTGCTCCCCCAGCTTTCTTT. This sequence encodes CASSFAAPPAFF.

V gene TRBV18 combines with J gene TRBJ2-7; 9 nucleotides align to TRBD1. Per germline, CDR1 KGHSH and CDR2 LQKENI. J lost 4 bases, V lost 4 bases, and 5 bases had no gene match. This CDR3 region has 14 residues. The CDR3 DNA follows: TGTGCCAGCTCACGAGGGACAGGGTGGTACGAGCAGTACTTC. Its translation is CASSRGTGWYEQYF.

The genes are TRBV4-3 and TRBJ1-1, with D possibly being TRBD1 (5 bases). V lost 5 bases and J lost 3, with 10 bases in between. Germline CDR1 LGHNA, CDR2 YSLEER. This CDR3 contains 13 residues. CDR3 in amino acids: CASSSAGDTEAFF. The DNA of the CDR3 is TGCGCCAGCAGCTCCGCGGGGGACACTGAAGCTTTCTTT.

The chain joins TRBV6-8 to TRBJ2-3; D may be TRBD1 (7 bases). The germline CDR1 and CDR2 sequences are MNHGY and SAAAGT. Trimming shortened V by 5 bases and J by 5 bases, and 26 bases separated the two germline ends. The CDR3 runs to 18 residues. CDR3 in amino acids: CASSRSGAPGQRRDTQYF. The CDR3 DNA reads TGTGCCAGCAGTAGATCGGGAGCACCGGGACAGAGGAGAGATACGCAGTATTTT.

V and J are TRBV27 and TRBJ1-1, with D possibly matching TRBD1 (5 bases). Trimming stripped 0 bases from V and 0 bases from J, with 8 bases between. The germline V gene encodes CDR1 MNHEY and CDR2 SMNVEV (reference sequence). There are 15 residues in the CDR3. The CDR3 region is CASSLSRGMNTEAFF. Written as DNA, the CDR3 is TGTGCCAGCAGTTTATCGAGGGGAATGAACACTGAAGCTTTCTTT.

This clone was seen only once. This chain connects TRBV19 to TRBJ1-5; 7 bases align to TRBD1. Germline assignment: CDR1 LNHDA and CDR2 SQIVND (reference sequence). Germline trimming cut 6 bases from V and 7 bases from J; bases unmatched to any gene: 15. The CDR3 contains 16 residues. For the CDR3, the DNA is TGTGCCAGTAGAGCCCCAATTCAGGGGGGCGACCAGCCCCAGCATTTT. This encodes CASRAPIQGGDQPQHF. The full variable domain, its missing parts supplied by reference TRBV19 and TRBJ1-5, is DGGITQSPKYLFRKEGQNVTLSCEQNLNHDAMYWYRQDPGQGLRLIYYSQIVNDFQKGDIAEGYSVSREKKESFPLTVTSAQKNPTAFYLCASRAPIQGGDQPQHFGDGTRLSIL.

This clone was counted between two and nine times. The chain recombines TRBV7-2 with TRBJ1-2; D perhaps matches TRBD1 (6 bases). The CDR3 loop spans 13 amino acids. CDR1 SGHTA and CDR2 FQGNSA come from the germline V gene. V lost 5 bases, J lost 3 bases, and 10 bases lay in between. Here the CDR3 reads CASSPRGDYGYTF. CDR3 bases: TGTGCCAGCAGCCCGAGGGGGGACTATGGCTACACCTTC.

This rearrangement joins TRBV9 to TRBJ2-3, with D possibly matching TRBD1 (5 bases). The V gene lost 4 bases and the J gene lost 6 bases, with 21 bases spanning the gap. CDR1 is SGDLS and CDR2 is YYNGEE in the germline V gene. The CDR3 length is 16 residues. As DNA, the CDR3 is TGTGCCAGCAGCCGCTTTAACTCTAGGACACACGATACGCAGTATTTT. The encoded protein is CASSRFNSRTHDTQYF.

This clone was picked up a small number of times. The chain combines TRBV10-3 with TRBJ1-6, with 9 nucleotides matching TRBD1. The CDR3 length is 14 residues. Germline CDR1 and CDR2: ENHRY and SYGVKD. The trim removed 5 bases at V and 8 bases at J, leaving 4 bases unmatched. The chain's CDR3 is CAISWTGEDSPLHF. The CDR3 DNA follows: TGTGCCATCAGTTGGACAGGGGAAGATTCACCCCTCCACTTT.

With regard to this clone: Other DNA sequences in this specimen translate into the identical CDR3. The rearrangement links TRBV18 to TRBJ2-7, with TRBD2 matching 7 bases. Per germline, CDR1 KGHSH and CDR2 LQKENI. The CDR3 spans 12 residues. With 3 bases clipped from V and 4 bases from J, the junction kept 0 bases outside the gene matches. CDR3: CASSPGGYEQYF. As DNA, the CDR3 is TGTGCCAGCTCACCGGGAGGGTACGAGCAGTACTTC.

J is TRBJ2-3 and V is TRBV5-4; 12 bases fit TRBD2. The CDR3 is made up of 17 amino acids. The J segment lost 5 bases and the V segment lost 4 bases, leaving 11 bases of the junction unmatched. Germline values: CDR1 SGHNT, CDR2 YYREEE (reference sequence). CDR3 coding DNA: TGTGCCAGCAGCCCCCCGACTAGCGGGGGTATCGGAGATACGCAGTATTTT. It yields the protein CASSPPTSGGIGDTQYF. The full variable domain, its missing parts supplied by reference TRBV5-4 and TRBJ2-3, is ETGVTQSPTHLIKTRGQQVTLRCSSQSGHNTVSWYQQALGQGPQFIFQYYREEENGRGNFPPRFSGLQFPNYSSELNVNALELDDSALYLCASSPPTSGGIGDTQYFGPGTRLTVL.

CDR3 nucleotides: TGTGCCAGTAATGTGGGCGGGGTTCAAGAGACCCAGTACTTC. It specifies CASNVGGVQETQYF. V usage is TRBV19 and J usage is TRBJ2-5; D perhaps matches TRBD2 (6 bases). V gave up 7 bases and J gave up 2 bases, with 14 bases separating them. The CDR3 loop spans 14 amino acids. Germline V gene lookup returns CDR1 LNHDA and CDR2 SQIVND (reference sequence).

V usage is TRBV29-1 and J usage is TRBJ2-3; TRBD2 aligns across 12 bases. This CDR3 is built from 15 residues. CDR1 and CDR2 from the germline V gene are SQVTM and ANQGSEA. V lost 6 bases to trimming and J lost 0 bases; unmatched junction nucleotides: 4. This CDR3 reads CSVGTSGLSTDTQYF. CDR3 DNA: TGCAGCGTAGGGACTAGCGGGCTAAGCACAGATACGCAGTATTTT.

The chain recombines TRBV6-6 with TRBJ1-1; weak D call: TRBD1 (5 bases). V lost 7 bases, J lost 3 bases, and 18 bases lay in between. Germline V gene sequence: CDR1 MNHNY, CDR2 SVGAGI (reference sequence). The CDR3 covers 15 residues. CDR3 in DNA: TGTGCCAGCAACGACGCGGGGGGAAGCGACACTGAAGCTTTCTTT. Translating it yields CASNDAGGSDTEAFF.